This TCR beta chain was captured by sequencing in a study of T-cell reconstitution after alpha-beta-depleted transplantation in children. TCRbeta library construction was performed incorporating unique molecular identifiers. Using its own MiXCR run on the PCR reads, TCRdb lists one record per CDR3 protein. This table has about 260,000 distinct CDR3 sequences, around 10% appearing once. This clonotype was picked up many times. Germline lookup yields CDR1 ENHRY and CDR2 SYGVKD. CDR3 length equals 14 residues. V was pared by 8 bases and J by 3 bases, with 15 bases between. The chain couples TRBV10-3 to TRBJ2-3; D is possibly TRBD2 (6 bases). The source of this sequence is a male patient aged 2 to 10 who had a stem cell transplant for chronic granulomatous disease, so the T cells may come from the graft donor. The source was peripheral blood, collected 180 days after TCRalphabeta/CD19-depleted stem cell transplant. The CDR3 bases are TGTGCCATCGGAGGGGTGGGGTCAACAGATACGCAGTATTTT. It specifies CAIGGVGSTDTQYF.